This TCR beta chain was identified in a study of blood T cell repertoires in COVID-19 (dated by TCRdb to 2018 to 2021). Turning to the overall study: The collaborator samples originated in the United States, Italy and Spain and spanned the acute and convalescent phases of COVID-19. The repertoires were released in a freely available public database intended as a resource for research on the immune response to SARS-CoV-2. Deeply sampled blood TCRbeta repertoires from subjects exposed to, actively infected with, or recovered from COVID-19 were included in the dataset. Sample metadata almost always included a de-identified subject ID, COVID-19 status, age in years and sex. Samples came from the ongoing ImmuneRACE study (first 160 participants) plus 1,254 subjects from 6 global collaborators. Where HLA class I and class II types were available, the types were taken from metadata supplied by the sample provider, not from assay-based typing. The material from the prospective study consisted of cDNA or gDNA derived from T cells, B-cell-depleted T cells, or PBMCs. The research as a whole found: How much clinical and demographic metadata was included differed by source and by participant, and the metadata was provided uncurated.

As to this clone: Its antigen is not yet known. The sample holds no much larger clone one base away, and base qualities are not on file.

Whole blood was collected in K2EDTA tubes by collaborating institutions according to the institutions' own protocols. Collaborator samples were shipped for TCRbeta analysis as frozen whole blood, isolated PBMCs, or DNA extracted from either sample type. TCRbeta CDR3 regions were amplified from genomic DNA by means of the immunoSEQ Assay, a bias-controlled multiplex PCR. Concerning the study's data processing: The number of nucleated cells in each sample was estimated from the amplification of reference gene primers within the assay. Sequence reads were collapsed and filtered to measure the absolute abundance of every unique TCRbeta CDR3 rearrangement. For each sample, productive Simpson clonality was calculated by taking the square root of Simpson's diversity index across productive rearrangements. Not all clones reach the TCRdb copy of this immuneACCESS table, which keeps in-frame sequences only. Checked studies attribute under half of the gap to unresolved V genes and leave the rest unexplained. D and trimming come from the DNA, and the V and J calls and clone size come from that table. Counted in this sample were approximately 100,000 clones; approximately 87% of them appeared once. The ten largest clones take up around a sixth of the sample.

The CDR3 runs 18 amino acids, cysteine and phenylalanine included. CDR3 DNA is the only sequence kept; it has 54 bases, read in frame from the first base. Looking up the germline V gene yields CDR1 SGDLS and CDR2 YYNGEE. V and J lose 3 bases and 2 bases, and a span of 22 bases separates them. In this chain, TRBV9 is recombined with TRBJ2-3; TRBD2 is a possible D gene, resting on 5 matching bases. This clonotype originated in a woman aged 60-75 years with acute or convalescent COVID-19. The sample comprised peripheral blood. The DNA sequence is as follows: TGTGCCAGCAGCGAGATGGTAGGACCCCCACTAGTCACAGATACGCAGTATTTT. This is translated as CASSEMVGPPLVTDTQYF.